These 6 T cell receptor beta chains were sequenced from one sample in a study of cytomegalovirus exposure and HLA in healthy donors. PCR primers comprised 60 Vbeta and 13 Jbeta primers. Sequencing used immunoSEQ multiplex PCR; TCRdb keeps in-frame clones, though not all of them. The data show more than 110,000 clones, approximately 70% seen once. The source material was PBMCs. The receptors originated from a young woman in good health and CMV-seronegative.

V and J are TRBV28 and TRBJ2-2; weak D call: TRBD2 (7 bases). The CDR3 is made up of 16 amino acids. The ends were cut back, 4 bases at V and 6 bases at J, with 18 bases in the middle. Germline-derived CDR1 and CDR2 are MDHEN and SYDVKM. The CDR3 DNA follows: TGTGCCAGCAGTTCCCAACCGGGGGGCGTTGCCGGGGAGCTGTTTTTT. Amino acids: CASSSQPGGVAGELFF.

This clone is a singleton in its sample. This chain connects TRBV28 to TRBJ2-1, with 9 bases aligning to TRBD2. V trimming: 4 bases; J trimming: 6 bases; junction bases outside the gene matches: 4. Germline-derived CDR1 and CDR2 are MDHEN and SYDVKM. CDR3 length: 14 residues. The CDR3 here is CASSYAGGRNEQFF. As DNA, the CDR3 is TGTGCCAGCAGTTACGCGGGAGGGCGCAATGAGCAGTTCTTC.

This chain joins TRBV5-6 and TRBJ1-3; D is ambiguous. This CDR3 comprises 15 residues. The germline CDR1 and CDR2 sequences are SGHDT and YYEEEE. V was cut by 0 bases and J by 0 bases, with 7 bases left in between. The CDR3 spells CASSLDGFSGNTIYF. The CDR3 DNA reads TGTGCCAGCAGCTTGGACGGGTTCTCTGGAAACACCATATATTTT.

V usage is TRBV4-2 and J usage is TRBJ2-1; a possible D gene is TRBD2 (6 bases). Trimming left V 4 bases short and J 0 bases short, with 13 bases between. The CDR3 sequence is 16 residues long. CDR1 and CDR2 (germline): LGHNA, YNFKEQ. The CDR3 nucleotides are TGTGCCAGCAGCCCCCGCGGGGCCAGCTCCTACAATGAGCAGTTCTTC. It yields the protein CASSPRGASSYNEQFF.

The CDR3 region is CASSLSSGRWTGELFF. The CDR3 DNA sequence: TGTGCCAGCAGCTTAAGTAGCGGGAGGTGGACCGGGGAGCTGTTTTTT. V and J are TRBV7-9 and TRBJ2-2; 10 bases agree with TRBD2. CDR3 length: 16 residues. Per germline, CDR1 SEHNR and CDR2 FQNEAQ (reference sequence). V lost 2 bases, J lost 5 bases, and 5 bases stayed unmatched.

The chain joins TRBV7-8 to TRBJ2-1; weak D call: TRBD1 (5 bases). The CDR3 runs to 15 residues. The ends were cut back, 1 base at V and 1 base at J, with 8 bases in the middle. CDR1 SGHVS and CDR2 FQNEAQ come from the germline V gene. In DNA, the CDR3 is TGTGCCAGCAGCTTAGGGGCAGGGTCCTACAATGAGCAGTTCTTC. The encoded protein is CASSLGAGSYNEQFF.